This entry is about one T cell receptor (beta chain). This entry belongs to a study of STAT5B mutations in CD4+ large granular lymphocyte leukemia. Only in-frame clones appear in the TCRdb table, and some are missing; sequencing was by immunoSEQ multiplex PCR. This table has nearly 45,000 clones, about 86% appearing once. This receptor was taken from a human donor in good health. The sequencing input was CD4+ T cells from blood buffy coats.

The CDR3 is CASSFQETQYF. The CDR3 nucleotides are TGTGCCAGCAGCTTCCAAGAGACCCAGTACTTC. The J gene is TRBJ2-5, the V gene TRBV5-8; D unresolved. Germline assignment: CDR1 SGHTS and CDR2 YDEGEE. V dropped 2 bases and J dropped 1 base, with 0 bases sitting between them. The CDR3 covers 11 residues. Drawing the rest from reference TRBV5-8 and TRBJ2-5, the complete variable domain is EAGVTQSPTHLIKTRGQQATLRCSPISGHTSVYWYQQALGLGLQFLLWYDEGEERNRGNFPPRFSGRQFPNYSSELNVNALELEDSALYLCASSFQETQYFGPGTRLLVL.